These T cell receptor beta chains were read from a single sample in a study of blood T cell repertoires in COVID-19. Method: immunoSEQ multiplex PCR; TCRdb's copy keeps in-frame clones and lacks some. The sample holds 140,000 to 150,000 clones, over 60% seen once. Specimen: peripheral blood. The receptors derive from a man aged 45-65 years with acute or convalescent COVID-19. Both conserved end residues are part of each CDR3. The order of the fields is V gene, D gene, clone size, J gene, CDR3 protein, CDR3 DNA. D genes are given only for firm matches. Expanded clones get a size class; other rows say once, few or many, or leave the size out.

v_call: TRBV6-1
d_call: TRBD1
clone_size: once
j_call: TRBJ1-6
cdr3_aa: CASSEARGRLRSPLHF
cdr3_nt: TGTGCCAGCAGTGAAGCAAGGGGGCGCCTACGATCACCCCTCCACTTT

v_call: TRBV4-1
d_call: TRBD1
clone_size: .
j_call: TRBJ2-7
cdr3_aa: CASSQTGGYEQYF
cdr3_nt: TGCGCCAGCAGCCAAACAGGGGGCTACGAGCAGTACTTC

v_call: TRBV20-1
d_call: .
clone_size: .
j_call: TRBJ1-2
cdr3_aa: CSARDRLLYTF
cdr3_nt: TGCAGTGCTAGAGATCGTTTGTTGTACACCTTC

v_call: TRBV3-1/TRBV3-2
d_call: .
clone_size: .
j_call: TRBJ1-2
cdr3_aa: CASSQDSYGYTF
cdr3_nt: TGTGCCAGCAGCCAGGACAGCTATGGCTACACCTTC

v_call: TRBV5-1
d_call: .
clone_size: .
j_call: TRBJ1-1
cdr3_aa: CASSSSNTEAFF
cdr3_nt: TGCGCCAGCAGCTCCAGTAACACTGAAGCTTTCTTT

v_call: TRBV19
d_call: TRBD1
clone_size: .
j_call: TRBJ1-4
cdr3_aa: CASSSGQGREKLFF
cdr3_nt: TGTGCCAGTAGTTCGGGACAGGGGCGTGAAAAACTGTTTTTT

v_call: TRBV29-1
d_call: TRBD1
clone_size: .
j_call: TRBJ2-3
cdr3_aa: CSVGQGGDTQYF
cdr3_nt: TGCAGCGTCGGACAGGGGGGAGATACGCAGTATTTT

v_call: TRBV10-3
d_call: TRBD2
clone_size: .
j_call: TRBJ2-3
cdr3_aa: CAVHSGDSTDTQYF
cdr3_nt: TGTGCCGTACATAGCGGGGACAGCACAGATACGCAGTATTTT

v_call: TRBV27
d_call: .
clone_size: .
j_call: TRBJ2-1
cdr3_aa: CASSSKRGALYNEQFF
cdr3_nt: TGTGCCAGCAGTTCAAAACGGGGGGCACTGTACAATGAGCAGTTCTTC

v_call: TRBV6-4
d_call: TRBD1
clone_size: few
j_call: TRBJ1-1
cdr3_aa: CASSPSGQEKAFF
cdr3_nt: TGTGCCAGCAGCCCTTCCGGACAGGAAAAAGCTTTCTTT

v_call: TRBV18
d_call: .
clone_size: few
j_call: TRBJ2-5
cdr3_aa: CASSPGRGPEETQYF
cdr3_nt: TGTGCCAGCTCACCGGGAAGGGGCCCCGAGGAGACCCAGTACTTC

v_call: TRBV18
d_call: .
clone_size: .
j_call: TRBJ2-1
cdr3_aa: CASSPSPNEQFF
cdr3_nt: TGTGCCAGCTCACCCAGTCCCAATGAGCAGTTCTTC

v_call: TRBV5-5
d_call: .
clone_size: .
j_call: TRBJ2-3
cdr3_aa: CASSLLPTDTQYF
cdr3_nt: TGTGCCAGCAGCTTACTTCCCACAGATACGCAGTATTTT

v_call: TRBV5-1
d_call: .
clone_size: .
j_call: TRBJ1-5
cdr3_aa: CASSLTGGNQPQHF
cdr3_nt: TGCGCCAGCAGCCTAACTGGCGGGAATCAGCCCCAGCATTTT

v_call: TRBV2
d_call: .
clone_size: .
j_call: TRBJ2-2
cdr3_aa: CASQGQTNTGELFF
cdr3_nt: TGTGCCAGCCAAGGACAGACGAACACCGGGGAGCTGTTTTTT

v_call: TRBV28
d_call: TRBD1
clone_size: .
j_call: TRBJ2-1
cdr3_aa: CASSLGDRVLLGNEQFF
cdr3_nt: TGTGCCAGCAGTTTGGGGGACAGGGTTTTGTTGGGCAATGAGCAGTTCTTC

v_call: TRBV19
d_call: .
clone_size: .
j_call: TRBJ2-1
cdr3_aa: CASSVLLASDEQFF
cdr3_nt: TGTGCCAGTAGCGTCCTACTCGCGAGCGATGAGCAGTTCTTC

v_call: TRBV2
d_call: TRBD1
clone_size: .
j_call: TRBJ1-2
cdr3_aa: CASSTGVLGGYTF
cdr3_nt: TGTGCCAGCAGTACAGGGGTTCTAGGTGGCTACACCTTC

v_call: TRBV10-3
d_call: .
clone_size: .
j_call: TRBJ1-2
cdr3_aa: CAISSQGSYGYTF
cdr3_nt: TGTGCCATCAGTAGTCAGGGGAGCTATGGCTACACCTTC

v_call: TRBV12-5
d_call: TRBD1
clone_size: .
j_call: TRBJ1-1
cdr3_aa: CASAHRGDTEAFF
cdr3_nt: TGTGCTAGTGCCCACAGGGGGGACACTGAAGCTTTCTTT

v_call: TRBV4-1
d_call: TRBD1
clone_size: .
j_call: TRBJ1-1
cdr3_aa: CASSQDPPTGTGNTEAFF
cdr3_nt: TGCGCCAGCAGCCAAGATCCCCCAACCGGGACAGGGAACACTGAAGCTTTCTTT

v_call: TRBV27
d_call: TRBD1
clone_size: .
j_call: TRBJ1-2
cdr3_aa: CASSFTSGGTGYTF
cdr3_nt: TGTGCCAGCAGTTTTACCTCAGGGGGCACTGGCTACACCTTC

v_call: TRBV19
d_call: .
clone_size: once
j_call: TRBJ1-1
cdr3_aa: CASRLTVNTEAFF
cdr3_nt: TGTGCCAGTAGGCTGACAGTGAACACTGAAGCTTTCTTT

v_call: TRBV10-1
d_call: .
clone_size: .
j_call: TRBJ2-6
cdr3_aa: CASSDTAGANVLTF
cdr3_nt: TGCGCCAGCAGTGATACTGCTGGGGCCAACGTCCTGACTTTC

v_call: TRBV4-1
d_call: TRBD1
clone_size: many
j_call: TRBJ1-2
cdr3_aa: CASSQEETGLSGYTF
cdr3_nt: TGCGCCAGCAGCCAAGAGGAGACAGGGTTAAGCGGCTACACCTTC